Listed below are T cell receptor beta chains from one sample, sequenced in a study of human T cells and chemical hapten exposure. One entry per CDR3 protein, called by TCRdb with MiXCR from the RACE reads. The sample holds under 200,000 distinct CDR3 sequences; about a quarter are singletons and the top ten take roughly 2.2%. This sample comprised whole blood, obtained in connection with sensitization to the hapten diphenylcyclopropenone (DPC). These receptors all come from a young woman with alopecia areata. Some clones in this sample may be carry-over from other donors' samples. The CDR3 runs from the conserved cysteine through the conserved F or W. The order of the fields is V gene, CDR3 length, J gene, D gene, clone size, CDR3 DNA, CDR3 protein. The D gene is left open where the match is weak. Clone size is given for some rows only: seen once, a few or many times, or a class if the clone is expanded.

TRBV9	15	TRBJ1-5	TRBD1	-	TGTGCCAGCAGCGTAACAGGGGGAGCCAATCAGCCCCAGCATTTT	CASSVTGGANQPQHF
TRBV27	14	TRBJ2-6	-	few	TGTGCCAGCACCCGGCGGGCTGGGGCCAACGTCCTGACTTTC	CASTRRAGANVLTF
TRBV6-2/TRBV6-3	15	TRBJ2-3	-	few	TGTGCCAGCAGTCACCGGGGAAGGAGCACAGATACGCAGTATTTT	CASSHRGRSTDTQYF
TRBV29-1	14	TRBJ2-1	-	few	TGCAGCGTGGAGTTGACCCGCTCCTACAATGAGCAGTTCTTC	CSVELTRSYNEQFF
TRBV7-2	14	TRBJ2-3	-	-	TGTGCCAGCAGCTTAGCGCTTCGCACAGATACGCAGTATTTT	CASSLALRTDTQYF
TRBV11-2	15	TRBJ2-1	-	few	TGTGCCAGCAGCAGAACGGGACAAGGGGACAATGAGCAGTTCTTC	CASSRTGQGDNEQFF
TRBV20-1	12	TRBJ2-2	-	many	TGCAGTGCTACGAGAGGGACCGGGGAGCTGTTTTTT	CSATRGTGELFF
TRBV7-3	13	TRBJ1-5	-	-	TGTGCCAGCAGCAGGCAGGTCAATCAGCCCCAGCATTTT	CASSRQVNQPQHF
TRBV12-3/TRBV12-4	15	TRBJ2-3	-	-	TGTGCCAGCAGTTTGGCCGGCTACTTCACAGATACGCAGTATTTT	CASSLAGYFTDTQYF
TRBV12-2	16	TRBJ1-5	-	-	TGTGCAAGTCGCTTAGGGTCCAGGGAAAACGATCAGCCCCAGCATTTT	CASRLGSRENDQPQHF
TRBV5-4	14	TRBJ2-5	TRBD1	-	TGTGCCAGCAGATTAAACGACAGGGCAGAGACCCAGTACTTC	CASRLNDRAETQYF
TRBV20-1	15	TRBJ2-1	-	few	TGCAGTGCTTGTGACGGTGTCAGCTCCTACAATGAGCAGTTCTTC	CSACDGVSSYNEQFF
TRBV4-1	13	TRBJ1-1	-	few	TGCGCCAGCAGCCAAGTGGGCAGCCGCGAAGCTTTCTTT	CASSQVGSREAFF
TRBV2	14	TRBJ1-5	TRBD1	-	TGTGCCAGCAGTGAAGAGGGGGCCGGTCAGCCCCAGCATTTT	CASSEEGAGQPQHF
TRBV25-1	16	TRBJ2-3	-	-	TGTGCCAGCAGTGAAGCCCCACCTCGAGGGACAGATACGCAGTATTTT	CASSEAPPRGTDTQYF
TRBV27	14	TRBJ1-5	TRBD1	-	TGTGCCAGCAGTCCTGGGACAGACAAACAGCCCCAGCATTTT	CASSPGTDKQPQHF
TRBV20-1	14	TRBJ2-2	TRBD2	few	TGCAGTGCTAGCTCTTGGGGGGGCACCGGGGAGCTGTTTTTT	CSASSWGGTGELFF
TRBV4-2	14	TRBJ1-1	-	few	TGTGCCAGCAGCCAAGATTTTGGGGACACTGAAGCTTTCTTT	CASSQDFGDTEAFF
TRBV7-2	15	TRBJ2-7	-	-	TGTGCCAGCAGCTTAGGACAGTTCACTTCCTACGAGCAGTACTTC	CASSLGQFTSYEQYF
TRBV7-9	15	TRBJ2-2	TRBD2	few	TGTGCCAGCAGCTTAAGGAACGCGGGAGCCGGGGAGCTGTTTTTT	CASSLRNAGAGELFF
TRBV12-3/TRBV12-4	13	TRBJ2-5	-	-	TGTGCCAGCAGTTTGGGGGGGGCAGAGACCCAGTACTTC	CASSLGGAETQYF
TRBV5-1	20	TRBJ1-1	TRBD1	few	TGCGCCAGCAGCTCCGGGACAGGGCGGGTTGGCTTGTGGATGAACACTGAAGCTTTCTTT	CASSSGTGRVGLWMNTEAFF
TRBV6-2/TRBV6-3	16	TRBJ1-1	-	few	TGTGCCAGCAGACCGAACCGGGACGACAGAAACACTGAAGCTTTCTTT	CASRPNRDDRNTEAFF
TRBV27	15	TRBJ1-1	-	-	-	CASSSSTREWAEAFF
TRBV18	15	TRBJ1-2	TRBD1	-	TGTGCCAGCTCACCGAGCGGCGACAGGGGGAATGGCTACACCTTC	CASSPSGDRGNGYTF
TRBV7-8	14	TRBJ1-2	-	-	TGTGCCAGCAGCTTAGCTCGGGGAGAGTCTGGCTACACCTTC	CASSLARGESGYTF
TRBV14	13	TRBJ1-1	-	few	TGTGCCAGCAGCCAAGGGCTACGGAGTGAAGCTTTCTTT	CASSQGLRSEAFF
TRBV4-3	14	TRBJ2-3	-	few	TGCGCCAGCGGCGTAGTCCGGGGCACAGATACGCAGTATTTT	CASGVVRGTDTQYF
TRBV9	16	TRBJ2-1	TRBD2	-	TGTGCCAGCAGCGCCCCCCGCGGGAGGTCCTACAATGAGCAGTTCTTC	CASSAPRGRSYNEQFF
TRBV4-3	16	TRBJ2-2	-	-	TGCGCCAGCAGCCAGAACGCAAGAGTGAACACCGGGGAGCTGTTTTTT	CASSQNARVNTGELFF
TRBV2	12	TRBJ2-7	-	-	TGTGCCAGCAGTGCCCACAGGGCCGAGCAGTACTTC	CASSAHRAEQYF
TRBV9	16	TRBJ2-1	-	few	TGTGCCAGCAGCGAAAGAGGGGAGACCTCCTACAATGAGCAGTTCTTC	CASSERGETSYNEQFF